This TCR beta chain comes out of a study of blood T cell repertoires in COVID-19. For the study at large: Some COVID-19 samples were acute and others convalescent; all came from the United States, Italy and Spain. PBMCs, B-cell-depleted T cells, or T cells were the source of the cDNA or gDNA that made up the material.

In the original analysis: Researchers report that nucleated cell counts were estimated from reference gene primer amplification. Profiling relied on immunoSEQ multiplex PCR, and the TCRdb table lists in-frame clones only, not all of them. V and J calls and clone size are given by that table; D and trimming were obtained from the DNA. Of some 310,000 clones listed, roughly 90% were seen once; the top ten hold roughly 1%. CDR1 and CDR2 from the germline V gene are MGHRA and YSYEKL. This CDR3 is built from 14 residues. Trimming removed 0 bases at V and 10 bases at J, with 14 bases between. A Seattle source enrolled patients during active infection and followed them longitudinally.

The sequencing input was peripheral blood. The receptor's source is a woman aged 40 to 50 with COVID-19, enrolled during active disease. The chain has TRBV4-1 and TRBJ2-3, with a tentative D call TRBD2 (5 bases). In DNA form, the CDR3 reads TGCGCCAGCAGCCAAGATATTGTAGCTAGCCCGCAGTATTTT. Its protein product is CASSQDIVASPQYF.